What follows are 9 T cell receptor beta chains derived from one specimen sequenced in a study of blood T cell repertoires in COVID-19 (dated by TCRdb to about 2020). The library relied on the immunoSEQ multiplex PCR assay. The table was pulled from immuneACCESS by TCRdb, which kept in-frame rearrangements only. Such tables lose some clones; where checked, under half of the loss comes from unresolved V genes, and the rest has no known cause. This sample has fewer than 300,000 clones in its table, and around 88% of those were observed once. Of the sample, more than 0.95% falls within the top ten clones. Input material: PBMCs or T cells enriched from blood (not recorded which). Receptors originate from a woman aged 40-49 years with acute COVID-19.

The V gene is TRBV7-9, the J gene TRBJ1-2; D not resolved. CDR3 length: 14 amino acids. Trimming left V 1 base short and J 8 bases short, with 14 bases between. The germline CDR1 and CDR2 sequences are SEHNR and FQNEAQ (reference sequence). The CDR3 coding sequence is TGTGCCAGCAGCTTAGGAGGGAACGGAGGCGGCTACACCTTC. It translates to CASSLGGNGGGYTF.

The chain recombines TRBV11-3 with TRBJ2-3, with 9 bases aligning to TRBD2. The CDR3 is made up of 15 amino acids. With V trimmed by 5 bases and J by 0 bases, 3 bases remained unmatched. The germline V gene has CDR1 SGHNT and CDR2 YENEEA. The CDR3, as DNA: TGTGCCAGCAGCCAAACTAGCGGGAGCACAGATACGCAGTATTTT. Amino acids: CASSQTSGSTDTQYF.

The chain employs TRBV7-8 and TRBJ2-3; 7 bases agree with TRBD2. CDR3 size: 15 residues. With 6 bases clipped from V and 1 base from J, the junction kept 7 bases outside the gene matches. Germline V gene sequence: CDR1 SGHVS, CDR2 FQNEAQ. CDR3 coding DNA: TGTGCCAGCAGAAATCGACTAGCCGGCACAGATACGCAGTATTTT. The encoded protein is CASRNRLAGTDTQYF.

V usage is TRBV11-2 and J usage is TRBJ2-7; 7 bases fit TRBD1. J gave up 2 bases and V 5 bases, and 15 bases lay outside the gene matches. Germline V gene data show CDR1 as SGHAT and CDR2 as FQNNGV. The CDR3 consists of 17 residues. For the CDR3, the DNA is TGTGCCAGCAGCAAAGACACCGGGACAGTGTTTGCCTACGAGCAGTACTTC. Translated, it gives CASSKDTGTVFAYEQYF. The complete variable domain, with remaining parts taken from reference TRBV11-2 and TRBJ2-7, reads EAGVAQSPRYKIIEKRQSVAFWCNPISGHATLYWYQQILGQGPKLLIQFQNNGVVDDSQLPKDRFSAERLKGVDSTLKIQPAKLEDSAVYLCASSKDTGTVFAYEQYFGPGTRLTVT.

The gene calls are TRBV5-1 and TRBJ1-2; 8 positions agree with TRBD1. V shed 2 bases and J 8 bases; nucleotides not matched to a gene: 5. There are 13 residues in the CDR3. Germline V gives CDR1 SGHRS, CDR2 YFSETQ. CDR3 bases: TGCGCCAGCAGCTTCAGGGGGCGGGAAGGCTACACCTTC. Encoded protein: CASSFRGREGYTF.

The chain is built from TRBV10-3 and TRBJ1-5; D is uncertain. The germline V gene has CDR1 ENHRY and CDR2 SYGVKD. This CDR3 has 13 residues. Trimming shortened V by 6 bases and J by 3 bases, and 9 bases separated the two germline ends. CDR3 amino acids: CAIRDRDNQPQHF. CDR3 DNA: TGTGCCATCAGGGACCGGGACAATCAGCCCCAGCATTTT.

The CDR3 spells CASSLRGGENTEAFF. The CDR3 nucleotides read TGTGCCAGCAGCCTCCGGGGAGGGGAGAACACTGAAGCTTTCTTT. This chain links TRBV7-9 with TRBJ1-1, with D perhaps matching TRBD1 (5 bases). The CDR3 runs to 15 residues. Trimming removed 5 bases from V and 1 base from J, with 14 bases in between. Germline CDR1 is SEHNR and CDR2 is FQNEAQ (reference sequence).

This chain links TRBV7-9 with TRBJ2-1; D is perhaps TRBD1 (6 bases). With 2 bases removed from V and 8 bases from J, the gap between germline ends came to 13 bases. The germline CDR1 and CDR2 sequences are SEHNR and FQNEAQ (reference sequence). The CDR3 totals 14 residues. The CDR3 region has the DNA TGTGCCAGCAGCTTACGAGGGGGAATCGATGAGCAGTTCTTC. It specifies CASSLRGGIDEQFF.

In the case of this clone: Additional DNA sequences in this sample encode the identical CDR3. CDR3 DNA sequence: TGTGCCAGCAGCCCCACGGGACTACACAATGAGCAGTTCTTC. It is translated as CASSPTGLHNEQFF. The J gene is TRBJ2-1, the V gene TRBV7-2, with 7 bases identical to TRBD2. CDR1 SGHTA and CDR2 FQGNSA come from the germline V gene. V was clipped by 5 bases and J by 5 bases; unmatched bases: 6. The CDR3 is 14 residues long.